This TCR beta chain came from a study of blood T cells in healthy people across ages. V dropped 7 bases and J dropped 8; count of bases not matched to a gene: 9. The CDR3 sequence is 13 residues long. Germline V CDR1 and CDR2: SQVTM, ANQGSEA. This clonotype was counted between two and nine times. Through a sample-barcoded 5' primer and a J-beta primer mix, a second PCR was run for 7 to 11 cycles. In TCRdb, the 5' RACE reads were re-called with MiXCR into one record per CDR3 protein. The sample holds 790,000 or so distinct CDR3 sequences; around 50% are singletons and the top ten take roughly 26%. This clonotype was obtained from a man aged 40-55 years in good health. Source material: blood. The chain couples TRBV29-1 to TRBJ2-1; 9 nucleotides agree with TRBD1. DNA of the CDR3: TGCAGCGCCGGGACAGGGAGTGGCTATGAGCAGTTCTTC. As protein: CSAGTGSGYEQFF.